The sequence of this T cell receptor (beta chain) was determined in a study of OX40 agonist ivuxolimab in advanced cancers. Study details: Patients were infused with ivuxolimab every 2 weeks at 0.01 to 10 mg/kg. Study-wide results and caveats: Clonal expansion by week 6 occurred in CD4+ and CD8+ blood T cells (at 0.1 to 3.0 mg/kg).

Per germline, CDR1 SGDLS and CDR2 YYNGEE. The V gene lost 0 bases and the J gene lost 2 bases, with 9 bases spanning the gap. The CDR3 has 15 amino acids. Clones were sequenced by immunoSEQ multiplex PCR, and TCRdb holds only the in-frame ones, with some missing. The data show about 50,000 clones, nearly 80% seen once. A note on this clone: Its cognate antigen is unknown.

Autoimmune disease history or systemic immunosuppression was exclusionary. The sample here was CD4+ or CD8+ T cells sorted from blood, taken in a trial of the OX40 agonist ivuxolimab. This clonotype was obtained from an adult with an advanced solid tumor such as melanoma, head and neck, liver or kidney cancer. This chain joins TRBV9 and TRBJ1-5; D gene ambiguous. The CDR3 protein is CASSVGSRGNQPQHF. The CDR3 coding sequence is TGTGCCAGCAGCGTAGGGAGTCGAGGCAATCAGCCCCAGCATTTT.